The rows below give T cell receptor beta chains drawn from one sample of a study of T cells in localized non-small cell lung cancer. Assay used: immunoSEQ multiplex PCR; TCRdb lists only in-frame clones, some missing. The sample has 20,000 to 25,000 clones, 85% to 90% seen once. The sample consisted of peripheral blood, taken before any cancer treatment. Receptor source: an older male donor with stage I lung adenocarcinoma. CDR3s include the opening cysteine and the closing phenylalanine or tryptophan. Each record gives: V gene, J gene, clone size, CDR3 protein. Not all rows give a size; the values are once, few, many and, for expanded clones, a class.

v_call: TRBV7-2; j_call: TRBJ1-1; clone_size: -; cdr3_aa: CASSFRGGANTEAFF
v_call: TRBV7-2; j_call: TRBJ2-2; clone_size: -; cdr3_aa: CASSRTAASNTGELFF
v_call: TRBV7-2; j_call: TRBJ1-1; clone_size: -; cdr3_aa: CASSLWTQNTEAFF
v_call: TRBV10-3; j_call: TRBJ1-5; clone_size: -; cdr3_aa: CAISESNPGNSNQPQHF
v_call: TRBV29-1; j_call: TRBJ2-1; clone_size: -; cdr3_aa: CSIGGAPSYNEQFF
v_call: TRBV29-1; j_call: TRBJ1-2; clone_size: -; cdr3_aa: CSVVFEPIDGYTF
v_call: TRBV5-1; j_call: TRBJ1-2; clone_size: -; cdr3_aa: CASSSFHPGGTIGGYTF
v_call: TRBV28; j_call: TRBJ1-2; clone_size: -; cdr3_aa: CASSYGTGSGYTF
v_call: TRBV19; j_call: TRBJ1-5; clone_size: -; cdr3_aa: CATDPGLSSNQPQHF
v_call: TRBV28; j_call: TRBJ2-1; clone_size: -; cdr3_aa: CASRTTGDRNNEQFF
v_call: TRBV18; j_call: TRBJ1-2; clone_size: -; cdr3_aa: CASSPEGNGGYTF
v_call: TRBV5-8; j_call: TRBJ2-1; clone_size: -; cdr3_aa: CASRRGLFGGGNEQFF
v_call: TRBV10-3; j_call: TRBJ1-5; clone_size: -; cdr3_aa: CAISESSRGNQPQHF
v_call: TRBV13; j_call: TRBJ1-1; clone_size: -; cdr3_aa: CASSHDRGAEAFF
v_call: TRBV4-1; j_call: TRBJ2-2; clone_size: -; cdr3_aa: CASSRGGLAGSSGELFF
v_call: TRBV29-1; j_call: TRBJ2-7; clone_size: -; cdr3_aa: CSVGRQGLYEQYF
v_call: TRBV19; j_call: TRBJ1-5; clone_size: -; cdr3_aa: CASRGQANQPQHF
v_call: TRBV6-5; j_call: TRBJ1-2; clone_size: once; cdr3_aa: CASSQNGISYGYTF
v_call: TRBV28; j_call: TRBJ1-2; clone_size: -; cdr3_aa: CASSLDRDYGYTF
v_call: TRBV30; j_call: TRBJ2-7; clone_size: once; cdr3_aa: CALEGRSSYEQYF
v_call: TRBV6-4; j_call: TRBJ2-3; clone_size: -; cdr3_aa: CASTEKSQGTDTQYF
v_call: TRBV18; j_call: TRBJ1-5; clone_size: -; cdr3_aa: CASSGRRDHQPQHF
v_call: TRBV10-3; j_call: TRBJ2-7; clone_size: -; cdr3_aa: CAISVGAGEYEQYF
v_call: TRBV4-2; j_call: TRBJ2-7; clone_size: once; cdr3_aa: CASSQDTDYEQYF
v_call: TRBV18; j_call: TRBJ1-5; clone_size: -; cdr3_aa: CASSPPGQGGNQPQHF
v_call: TRBV5-5; j_call: TRBJ2-7; clone_size: -; cdr3_aa: CASSLVSGTYEQYF
v_call: TRBV4-2; j_call: TRBJ1-2; clone_size: -; cdr3_aa: CASSQNRDGYTF
v_call: TRBV18; j_call: TRBJ1-2; clone_size: -; cdr3_aa: CASSNVTGVGMNGYTF
v_call: TRBV2; j_call: TRBJ1-1; clone_size: -; cdr3_aa: CASSLGRGRNTEAFF
v_call: TRBV5-6; j_call: TRBJ2-7; clone_size: -; cdr3_aa: CASSRQRTYAQYF
v_call: TRBV5-6; j_call: TRBJ2-6; clone_size: -; cdr3_aa: CASSLFTNSGANVLTF
v_call: TRBV25-1; j_call: TRBJ1-2; clone_size: -; cdr3_aa: CASSRGARGYTF
v_call: TRBV7-9; j_call: TRBJ1-2; clone_size: -; cdr3_aa: CASSGDGYGYTF
v_call: TRBV7-2; j_call: TRBJ1-2; clone_size: -; cdr3_aa: CASSSYTGGYTF
v_call: TRBV4-3; j_call: TRBJ2-1; clone_size: -; cdr3_aa: CASSWGLYNEQFF
v_call: TRBV6-6; j_call: TRBJ1-1; clone_size: -; cdr3_aa: CASSYDSDEAFF
v_call: TRBV6-5; j_call: TRBJ2-1; clone_size: -; cdr3_aa: CASSFLGGNEQFF
v_call: TRBV7-2; j_call: TRBJ1-2; clone_size: -; cdr3_aa: CASSLVSGGGYTF
v_call: TRBV7-2; j_call: TRBJ2-3; clone_size: -; cdr3_aa: CASSSQQELHHTQYF
v_call: TRBV2; j_call: TRBJ1-3; clone_size: -; cdr3_aa: CASQVSGNTIYF
v_call: TRBV5-1; j_call: TRBJ1-1; clone_size: -; cdr3_aa: CASSLEGRAEAFF
v_call: TRBV28; j_call: TRBJ1-4; clone_size: -; cdr3_aa: CASSLRAISEKLFF
v_call: TRBV5-1; j_call: TRBJ1-6; clone_size: -; cdr3_aa: CASSLEGTITPLHF
v_call: TRBV9; j_call: TRBJ2-2; clone_size: -; cdr3_aa: CASSDRLAEVTGELFF
v_call: TRBV9; j_call: TRBJ2-1; clone_size: -; cdr3_aa: CASSVASGSRDEQFF
v_call: TRBV7-2; j_call: TRBJ1-2; clone_size: few; cdr3_aa: CASSLAGHPPVGYTF
v_call: TRBV28; j_call: TRBJ1-1; clone_size: -; cdr3_aa: CASSPPGTMNTEAFF
v_call: TRBV7-2; j_call: TRBJ2-3; clone_size: -; cdr3_aa: CASSAGGSDTQYF
v_call: TRBV19; j_call: TRBJ1-1; clone_size: -; cdr3_aa: CACQGQYTEAFF
v_call: TRBV7-2; j_call: TRBJ2-5; clone_size: -; cdr3_aa: CASSLDGDIGPQYF
v_call: TRBV28; j_call: TRBJ1-5; clone_size: -; cdr3_aa: CASSGQGYNQPQHF
v_call: TRBV5-4; j_call: TRBJ1-6; clone_size: -; cdr3_aa: CASSLDENSPLHF
v_call: TRBV6-6; j_call: TRBJ2-2; clone_size: -; cdr3_aa: CASSGTSGGGELFF